This is a list of T cell receptor beta chains from one sample in a study of cytomegalovirus exposure and HLA in healthy donors. Produced via immunoSEQ multiplex PCR; TCRdb's table is partial and in-frame only. Of roughly 220,000 clones listed, around nine tenths were seen once; the top ten hold approximately 1%. Sequenced: PBMCs. Every receptor here comes from a woman between 18 and 29 years old in good health and CMV-seronegative. CDR3s include the opening cysteine and the closing phenylalanine or tryptophan. D genes are given only for firm matches. Clone size appears in some rows only: once, few, many, or a class for an expanded clone.

V: TRBV11-2
length: 19
J: TRBJ2-3
size: .
D: TRBD2
CDR3: CASSLVGTSGSLGTDTQYF
DNA: TGTGCCAGCAGCTTAGTTGGGACTAGCGGGAGCCTCGGCACAGATACGCAGTATTTT

V: TRBV27
length: 14
J: TRBJ1-1
size: .
D: .
CDR3: CASSLSGRNTEAFF
DNA: TGTGCCAGCAGTTTAAGCGGGCGGAACACTGAAGCTTTCTTT

V: TRBV19
length: 14
J: TRBJ1-2
size: .
D: .
CDR3: CASSTGPTNYGYTF
DNA: TGTGCCAGTAGTACTGGGCCGACTAACTATGGCTACACCTTC

V: TRBV10-3
length: 12
J: TRBJ2-7
size: .
D: .
CDR3: CAIMTVSYEQYF
DNA: TGTGCCATCATGACAGTTTCCTACGAGCAGTACTTC

V: TRBV27
length: 16
J: TRBJ1-2
size: once
D: TRBD1
CDR3: CASPLGQGIANYGYTF
DNA: TGTGCCAGCCCCCTAGGACAGGGCATAGCTAACTATGGCTACACCTTC

V: TRBV29-1
length: 10
J: TRBJ2-7
size: .
D: .
CDR3: CSVWEYEQYF
DNA: TGCAGCGTTTGGGAGTACGAGCAGTACTTC

V: TRBV4-1
length: 15
J: TRBJ1-4
size: .
D: .
CDR3: CASSQGGQGGEKLFF
DNA: TGCGCCAGCAGCCAAGGGGGGCAGGGTGGTGAAAAACTGTTTTTT

V: TRBV2
length: 16
J: TRBJ1-3
size: .
D: .
CDR3: CASRSQGSGSGNTIYF
DNA: TGTGCCAGCAGATCACAGGGTTCCGGGTCTGGAAACACCATATATTTT

V: TRBV6-1
length: 11
J: TRBJ2-3
size: .
D: .
CDR3: CASREVDTQYF
DNA: TGTGCCAGCAGGGAGGTGGATACGCAGTATTTT

V: TRBV6-6
length: 13
J: TRBJ2-7
size: .
D: TRBD1
CDR3: CATQTTGFYEQYF
DNA: TGTGCCACCCAGACGACAGGGTTCTACGAGCAGTACTTC

V: TRBV7-9
length: 18
J: TRBJ2-3
size: .
D: .
CDR3: CASSLVLSGLSSTDTQYF
DNA: TGTGCCAGCAGCTTAGTTCTTTCAGGACTTTCTAGCACAGATACGCAGTATTTT

V: TRBV5-1
length: 17
J: TRBJ2-6
size: .
D: TRBD1
CDR3: CASSTGQGRSGANVLTF
DNA: TGCGCCAGCAGCACCGGACAGGGGAGATCTGGGGCCAACGTCCTGACTTTC

V: TRBV14
length: 13
J: TRBJ1-1
size: few
D: .
CDR3: CASSQGGYTEAFF
DNA: TGTGCCAGCAGCCAAGGAGGTTACACTGAAGCTTTCTTT

V: TRBV6-1
length: 14
J: TRBJ2-7
size: .
D: TRBD2
CDR3: CASSEGGVPYEQYF
DNA: TGTGCCAGCAGTGAGGGGGGGGTTCCCTACGAGCAGTACTTC

V: TRBV11-3
length: 13
J: TRBJ1-2
size: many
D: .
CDR3: CASSPSGTYGYTF
DNA: TGTGCCAGCAGCCCGTCCGGGACTTACGGCTACACCTTC

V: TRBV5-8
length: 15
J: TRBJ2-5
size: few
D: TRBD2
CDR3: CASSNGLAGGETQYF
DNA: TGTGCCAGCAGCAATGGACTAGCGGGAGGAGAGACCCAGTACTTC

V: TRBV30
length: 12
J: TRBJ2-7
size: .
D: .
CDR3: CAWSVGTGEQYF
DNA: TGTGCCTGGAGTGTAGGTACAGGCGAGCAGTACTTC

V: TRBV4-2
length: 18
J: TRBJ2-1
size: .
D: TRBD2
CDR3: CASKPGTSGIGAYNEQFF
DNA: TGTGCCAGCAAACCCGGGACTAGCGGGATAGGAGCCTACAATGAGCAGTTCTTC

V: TRBV5-1
length: 14
J: TRBJ2-7
size: .
D: .
CDR3: CASSLGVQSYEQYF
DNA: TGCGCCAGCAGCTTGGGGGTACAGTCCTACGAGCAGTACTTC

V: TRBV30
length: 14
J: TRBJ1-2
size: .
D: TRBD1
CDR3: CAWRQGAGNYGYTF
DNA: TGTGCCTGGAGACAGGGGGCGGGTAACTATGGCTACACCTTC

V: TRBV5-4
length: 12
J: TRBJ1-4
size: .
D: .
CDR3: CASSLFGGELFF
DNA: TGTGCCAGCAGCTTGTTTGGGGGGGAACTGTTTTTT

V: TRBV19
length: 14
J: TRBJ1-1
size: .
D: .
CDR3: CASSTIQGRTEAFF
DNA: TGTGCCAGTAGTACAATACAGGGAAGGACTGAAGCTTTCTTT

V: TRBV5-1
length: 12
J: TRBJ1-4
size: .
D: .
CDR3: CASSRDREKLFF
DNA: TGCGCCAGCAGCCGTGACAGGGAAAAACTGTTTTTT

V: TRBV7-6
length: 15
J: TRBJ2-2
size: once
D: .
CDR3: CASSRLNPRPGELFF
DNA: TGTGCCAGCAGCAGACTAAACCCCAGGCCCGGGGAGCTGTTTTTT

V: TRBV30
length: 13
J: TRBJ2-3
size: .
D: .
CDR3: CAWSLLAGDTQYF
DNA: TGTGCCTGGAGTCTACTAGCTGGAGATACGCAGTATTTT

V: TRBV6-5
length: 13
J: TRBJ2-4
size: .
D: .
CDR3: CASSREEGNIQYF
DNA: TGTGCCAGCAGTAGGGAGGAGGGGAACATTCAGTACTTC

V: TRBV11-2
length: 14
J: TRBJ2-3
size: .
D: TRBD2
CDR3: CASSYGGSGDTQYF
DNA: TGTGCCAGCAGCTATGGCGGGAGCGGCGATACGCAGTATTTT

V: TRBV4-1
length: 15
J: TRBJ2-7
size: .
D: TRBD2
CDR3: CASSTKIAGGYEQYF
DNA: TGCGCCAGCAGCACCAAGATAGCGGGAGGGTACGAGCAGTACTTC

V: TRBV7-9
length: 13
J: TRBJ1-1
size: .
D: .
CDR3: CASSLAEAGDVFF
DNA: TGTGCCAGCAGCTTAGCGGAGGCAGGGGATGTTTTCTTT

V: TRBV27
length: 13
J: TRBJ2-2
size: .
D: .
CDR3: CASSFLNTGELFF
DNA: TGTGCCAGCAGTTTCCTTAACACCGGGGAGCTGTTTTTT

V: TRBV18
length: 15
J: TRBJ2-7
size: .
D: .
CDR3: CASSPEGSSSHEQYF
DNA: TGTGCCAGCTCACCAGAGGGTTCGAGTAGTCACGAGCAGTACTTC

V: TRBV25-1
length: 15
J: TRBJ1-3
size: .
D: .
CDR3: CASSAPGGSGNTIYF
DNA: TGTGCCAGCAGTGCCCCGGGTGGCTCTGGAAACACCATATATTTT

V: TRBV5-1
length: 15
J: TRBJ1-2
size: .
D: .
CDR3: CASSPGQGFNYGYTF
DNA: TGCGCCAGCAGCCCTGGGCAGGGCTTTAACTATGGCTACACCTTC

V: TRBV5-4
length: 15
J: TRBJ2-1
size: .
D: TRBD2
CDR3: CASSSSGRVSFEQFF
DNA: TGTGCCAGCAGTTCTAGCGGGAGGGTGTCTTTCGAGCAGTTCTTC

V: TRBV4-1
length: 13
J: TRBJ2-7
size: .
D: .
CDR3: CASSLDGQGEQYF
DNA: TGCGCCAGCAGCCTTGACGGCCAGGGGGAGCAGTACTTC

V: TRBV7-3
length: 18
J: TRBJ1-6
size: .
D: TRBD1
CDR3: CASSLGTDSRSYNSPLHF
DNA: TGTGCCAGCAGCTTAGGGACAGATAGCAGGTCCTATAATTCACCCCTCCACTTT

V: TRBV7-9
length: 14
J: TRBJ2-5
size: .
D: .
CDR3: CASSLASGQETQYF
DNA: TGTGCCAGCAGCTTAGCGAGCGGCCAAGAGACCCAGTACTTC